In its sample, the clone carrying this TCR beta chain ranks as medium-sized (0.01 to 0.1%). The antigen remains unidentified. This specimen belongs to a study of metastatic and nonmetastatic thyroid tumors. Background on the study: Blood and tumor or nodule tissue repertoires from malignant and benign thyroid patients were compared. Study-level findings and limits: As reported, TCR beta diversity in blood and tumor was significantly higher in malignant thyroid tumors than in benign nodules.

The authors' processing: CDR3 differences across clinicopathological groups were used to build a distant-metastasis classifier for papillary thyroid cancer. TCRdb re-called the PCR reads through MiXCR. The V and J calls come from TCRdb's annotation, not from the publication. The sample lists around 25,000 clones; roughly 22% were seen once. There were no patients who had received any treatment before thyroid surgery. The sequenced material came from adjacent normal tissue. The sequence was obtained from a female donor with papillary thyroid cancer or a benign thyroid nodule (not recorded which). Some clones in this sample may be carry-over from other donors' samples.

The CDR3 sequence is CASSYSGRGTEKLFF. CDR3 sequence (DNA): TGTGCCAGCAGTTACTCGGGCAGGGGCACAGAAAAACTGTTTTTT. The rearrangement links TRBV6-6 to TRBJ1-4, with a tentative D call TRBD1 (6 bases). Germline V gene lookup returns CDR1 MNHNY and CDR2 SVGAGI (reference sequence). V was trimmed by 0 bases and J by 8 bases, leaving 13 bases between them. This CDR3 is 15 amino acids long.